This T cell receptor beta chain was profiled in a study of neoadjuvant anti-PD-1 for oral cavity cancer (dated by TCRdb to the early 2020s). About the investigation overall: Before curative-intent surgical resection, most patients were given three to four biweekly doses of nivolumab at 3 mg/kg. The parent correlative cohort had around 11 patients and a response rate of roughly 34%. Patients with complete response, partial response or stable disease by RECIST 1.1 were defined as responders, whereas patients with progression were defined as non-responders. Patients without progression received a fourth nivolumab dose around day 43 and underwent definitive surgical resection on days 50-56. General conclusions and limits of the study: Greater tumor shrinkage was correlated with larger post-treatment sizes of preexisting intratumoral clones, suggesting that expansion of preexisting clones contributed to response. Higher pretreatment blood Treg/Th17 ratios correlated with both higher pretreatment blood TCRbeta clonality and lower post-treatment tumor TCRbeta clonality. Only a few patients per response group were included in the TCR analyses, and the authors called for validation in larger cohorts.

About this clone itself: The target of this receptor is not known. No much larger clonotype is one base removed from it; base qualities were not supplied.

For survey sequencing of tumor libraries, mostly 4.8 ug of input genomic DNA was used, and two replicates were run per sample. The immunoSEQ hsTCRbeta kit was used to prepare TCRbeta libraries, following the manufacturer's instructions. The finished libraries were brought together in one pool at 3 nM, which was then read using an Illumina NovaSeq 6000 S4 flow cell. As for the authors' bioinformatics: Raw data preprocessing and quality control were performed with the immunoSEQ Analyzer. The analysis was limited to productive rearrangements, and each clonotype was defined by a unique CDR3 amino acid sequence. Repertoire clonality was estimated as the Gini-Simpson index, which was computed with the R package tcR. Gini indices were compared with Student's t test, and associations with tumor size change were assessed by Pearson correlation. TCRdb stores this immuneACCESS table with in-frame sequences only. Part of the clones is absent; in the studies checked, under half of the shortfall reflects unresolved V genes, and no reason is known for the rest. That table furnishes V, J and clone size, whereas the DNA furnished D and trimming. The sample table lists 35,000 to 40,000 clones, about 36% of them with a count of one. Of the sample, more than 15% is held by the ten largest clones.

According to the germline V gene, CDR1 reads MGHDK and CDR2 reads SYGVNS. Including cysteine and phenylalanine, the CDR3 has 13 amino acids. The DNA shown is the 39-base CDR3, in frame from base 1. The trim is 1 base for V and 5 bases for J, with a gap of 6 bases between the germline ends. Per the publication, the time point label means: after neoadjuvant nivolumab, at surgical resection. None of the patients had received prior systemic or radiation treatment, and all were newly diagnosed with stage II-IVA oral cavity squamous cell carcinoma. The cohort was made up of patients with locally advanced, HPV-negative oral cavity squamous cell carcinoma. Samples came from a longitudinal correlative study of a single-arm phase II trial of neoadjuvant nivolumab in oral cavity squamous cell carcinoma. Subject-matched pre- and post-treatment PBMCs and tumors from three responders and three non-responders underwent genomic DNA-based TCRbeta sequencing. For tumor tissue, genomic DNA extraction relied on the Maxwell RSC DNA from Tissue kit.

The clonotype was recovered from a person aged 40 to 85 with oral cavity squamous cell carcinoma. The sequence joins TRBV25-1 to TRBJ1-5, with the D gene not confidently named. The source material was tumor tissue, sampled after nivolumab (anti-PD-1) treatment. Read as DNA, the sequence is TGTGCCAGCAGTGAATTTGAATATCAGCCCCAGCATTTT. The encoded protein is CASSEFEYQPQHF.